This T cell receptor (beta chain) stems from a study of identical twins. Study-wide findings and caveats: Cord blood beta clonotypes present at high abundance carried fewer insertions; no such pattern appeared in memory repertoires.

Germline V gene data show CDR1 as MNHEY and CDR2 as SVGEGT. The CDR3 consists of 17 residues. Trimming pared 0 bases from V and 0 bases from J, leaving 11 bases between. In its sample, this clonotype was seen a few times. What it binds is not known. TCRdb re-analysed the 5' RACE reads in MiXCR, keeping a single row per CDR3 protein. The sample has 700,000 to 950,000 distinct CDR3 sequences; about 12% are singletons. These data also formed part of another study, on yellow fever vaccine responses in identical twins.

This chain uses TRBV6-2 or TRBV6-3 with TRBJ2-2; possible D gene TRBD2, 6 bases. This receptor was taken from a woman aged 18-29 years in good health. Source material: PBMCs. CDR3 coding DNA: TGTGCCAGCAGTTACTCTGCCGGGAGATCGAACACCGGGGAGCTGTTTTTT. Its protein is CASSYSAGRSNTGELFF.